Described below is a single T cell receptor beta chain sequence and its context. Profiling relied on immunoSEQ multiplex PCR, and the TCRdb table lists in-frame clones only, not all of them. The sample lists approximately 110,000 clones; roughly 88% were seen once. The data originate from a study of PD-L1 blockade in urothelial cancer. The starting material was PBMCs, obtained around atezolizumab (anti-PD-L1) treatment. The source is a man in his forties or fifties with urothelial cancer.

The CDR3 here is CASSYGQRYGYTF. In DNA, the CDR3 is TGTGCCAGCAGTTACGGTCAGCGCTATGGCTACACCTTC. This chain uses TRBV6-6 with TRBJ1-2; D is unresolved. The germline V gene has CDR1 MNHNY and CDR2 SVGAGI (reference sequence). The CDR3 extends over 13 amino acids. Trimming removed 2 bases at V and 4 bases at J, with 8 bases between.